This T cell receptor beta chain was identified in a study of graft-versus-host responses after intestinal transplantation. Between the trimmed V and J ends, which lost 6 bases and 0 bases, there was a span of 15 bases. Germline CDR1 and CDR2: MNHNY and SVGAGI (reference sequence). This CDR3 has 16 residues. Using immunoSEQ multiplex PCR, the repertoire was profiled, and TCRdb retains in-frame clones only, with some absent. Of about 88,000 clones listed, roughly 92% are singletons. With regard to this clone: Antigen unknown.

Specimen: unstimulated CD4+ T cells sorted from spleen or lymph node cells, collected before intestinal transplant. This TCR was recovered from a human donor who received an intestinal transplant. The chain uses TRBV6-6 and TRBJ1-3, with D unclear. CDR3 residues: CASSDLRGSSGNTIYF. CDR3 nucleotides: TGTGCCAGCAGCGACCTACGGGGTAGCTCTGGAAACACCATATATTTT.